The 15 T cell receptor beta chains below come from one sample, sequenced in a study of blood T cell repertoires in COVID-19. The table came from immunoSEQ multiplex PCR; TCRdb's copy has only in-frame clones and leaves some out. The table lists about 200,000 clones, more than 65% of them singletons. The specimen was peripheral blood. These receptor sequences come from a human donor in a cohort sampled during active COVID-19.

This clone was observed a few times. The rearrangement joins TRBV28 to TRBJ1-4; D is uncertain. This CDR3 has 12 residues. V was pared by 5 bases and J by 7 bases, with 8 bases between. Germline-derived CDR1 and CDR2 are MDHEN and SYDVKM. The CDR3 here is CASSEAPEKLFF. The DNA for the CDR3 is TGTGCCAGCAGTGAGGCGCCTGAAAAACTGTTTTTT.

The V gene is TRBV11-2, the J gene TRBJ2-1, with 7 bases matching TRBD2. The CDR3 spans 14 residues. The germline V gene encodes CDR1 SGHAT and CDR2 FQNNGV. Trimming cost V 3 bases and J 4 bases; bases outside gene matches: 3. Here the CDR3 reads CASSFKRDYNEQFF. CDR3 DNA: TGTGCCAGCAGCTTTAAGCGGGATTACAATGAGCAGTTCTTC.

V usage is TRBV5-1 and J usage is TRBJ2-7; 8 nucleotides line up with TRBD1. Trimming cost V 3 bases and J 4 bases; bases outside gene matches: 3. Germline V CDR1 and CDR2: SGHRS, YFSETQ. The CDR3 is 13 residues long. The CDR3 DNA is TGCGCCAGCAGCTACAACAGGGGGTACGAGCAGTACTTC. Translation: CASSYNRGYEQYF.

This chain links TRBV28 with TRBJ2-6; tentative D call: TRBD2 (6 bases). Germline V CDR1 and CDR2: MDHEN, SYDVKM. The CDR3 sequence is 17 residues long. Trimming took 8 bases from V and 0 from J, leaving 17 bases between them. The CDR3 is CASGAGTLSSGANVLTF. The CDR3 DNA follows: TGTGCCAGCGGAGCCGGGACTTTGAGCTCTGGGGCCAACGTCCTGACTTTC.

This clone came up once. This chain connects TRBV25-1 to TRBJ1-2; 7 nucleotides line up with TRBD1. The V segment lost 4 bases and the J segment 8 bases; nucleotides outside the gene matches: 4. Germline-derived CDR1 and CDR2 are MGHDK and SYGVNS. This CDR3 comprises 12 residues. The CDR3 protein is CASSGQGGGYTF. The DNA of the CDR3 is TGTGCCAGCAGTGGCCAGGGGGGCGGCTACACCTTC.

The chain is built from TRBV5-1 and TRBJ1-3, with D tentatively TRBD1 (6 bases). Trimming stripped 4 bases from V and 6 bases from J, with 14 bases between. The CDR3 covers 14 residues. The germline V gene encodes CDR1 SGHRS and CDR2 YFSETQ. The CDR3 sequence: CASSAGQRENTIYF. DNA for the CDR3: TGCGCCAGCAGCGCAGGACAGAGGGAAAACACCATATATTTT.

The rearrangement uses TRBV28 and TRBJ2-6; no clear D gene. The CDR3 spans 14 residues. Per germline, CDR1 MDHEN and CDR2 SYDVKM. V lost 4 bases, J lost 3 bases, and 7 bases lay in between. The CDR3: CASSSLFGANVLTF. The CDR3 DNA reads TGTGCCAGCAGTTCCCTCTTTGGGGCCAACGTCCTGACTTTC.

The chain has TRBV7-2 and TRBJ1-4, with D maybe TRBD1 (5 bases). In germline, CDR1 is SGHTA, CDR2 FQGNSA. With 4 bases removed from V and 0 bases from J, the gap between germline ends came to 9 bases. The CDR3 is made up of 15 amino acids. The DNA for the CDR3 is TGTGCCAGCAGCTCCGGGGGTACAACTAATGAAAAACTGTTTTTT. It yields the protein CASSSGGTTNEKLFF.

This chain connects TRBV3-1 (or the pseudogene TRBV3-2) to TRBJ1-3; D remains unclear. Germline assignment: CDR1 LGHDT and CDR2 YNNKEL (reference sequence). Trimming removed 1 base at V and 0 bases at J, with 4 bases between. CDR3 length: 14 residues. CDR3 sequence reads: CASSQGSSGNTIYF. CDR3 DNA: TGTGCCAGCAGCCAAGGGAGCTCTGGAAACACCATATATTTT.

This clone was detected once. The chain links TRBV23-1 to TRBJ2-1; D remains ambiguous. TRBV23-1 is marked as an open reading frame, function uncertain. With 2 bases removed from V and 0 bases from J, the gap between germline ends came to 14 bases. This CDR3 comprises 17 residues. The DNA of the CDR3 is TGCGCCAGCAGTCAAGCGGTAAAGGAGTACTCCTACAATGAGCAGTTCTTC. Amino acids: CASSQAVKEYSYNEQFF.

CDR3 in amino acids: CATSRDLSSGDNEQFF. The CDR3 DNA reads as TGTGCCACCAGCAGAGATCTGTCTAGCGGGGACAATGAGCAGTTCTTC. This rearrangement joins TRBV15 to TRBJ2-1, with 9 bases fitting TRBD2. Germline CDR1 is LNHNV and CDR2 is YYDKDF (reference sequence). The V segment lost 0 bases and the J segment 5 bases; nucleotides outside the gene matches: 5. This CDR3 comprises 16 residues.

The chain is built from TRBV7-6 and TRBJ1-6; D may be TRBD1 (5 bases). V was trimmed by 5 bases and J by 0 bases, leaving 14 bases between them. The CDR3 totals 17 residues. Per the germline V gene, CDR1 is SGHVS and CDR2 is FNYEAQ. CDR3 DNA sequence: TGTGCCAGCAGCACCCGAAACAGGAGCTCCTATAATTCACCCCTCCACTTT. Its protein is CASSTRNRSSYNSPLHF.

The chain has TRBV5-1 and TRBJ2-2, with unresolved D. V was cut by 0 bases and J by 1 base, with 7 bases left in between. This CDR3 region has 15 residues. CDR1 is SGHRS and CDR2 is YFSETQ in the germline V gene. The DNA of the CDR3 is TGCGCCAGCAGCTTGGCCGCAGGGAACACCGGGGAGCTGTTTTTT. This codes for CASSLAAGNTGELFF.

V and J are TRBV7-9 and TRBJ1-5; D is ambiguous. In germline, CDR1 is SEHNR, CDR2 FQNEAQ (reference sequence). Trimming pared 11 bases from V and 11 bases from J, leaving 16 bases between. There are 11 residues in the CDR3. Here the CDR3 DNA reads TGTGCCTCCAAGAGGGAAGTTGCCCAGCATTTT. Translated: CASKREVAQHF.

The chain is built from TRBV4-1 and TRBJ2-1; D is uncertain. Germline V gene lookup returns CDR1 MGHRA and CDR2 YSYEKL. The CDR3 is 16 amino acids. The V and J ends lost 2 bases and 1 base respectively, with 12 bases between them. CDR3 residues: CASSQLDLLSYNEQFF. The CDR3 nucleotides are TGCGCCAGCAGCCAACTAGACCTCCTATCCTACAATGAGCAGTTCTTC.